This note documents a single T cell receptor (beta chain) sequence. The assay was immunoSEQ multiplex PCR, and TCRdb's table has in-frame clones only and misses some. The repertoire holds some 140,000 clones, around three quarters seen once, with around 13% in the top ten. This CDR3 spans 14 amino acids. Trimming left V 5 bases short and J 0 bases short, with 7 bases between. Germline assignment: CDR1 MDHEN and CDR2 SYDVKM. This entry comes from a study of blood T cell repertoires in COVID-19. The sequence came from a man at least 80 years old with acute or convalescent COVID-19. The J gene is TRBJ1-4, the V gene TRBV28; no reliable D call. The material sequenced was peripheral blood. The CDR3 nucleotides are TGTGCCAGCAGTCCGGGGACAACTAATGAAAAACTGTTTTTT. It is translated as CASSPGTTNEKLFF.